This T cell receptor (beta chain) is from a study of blood T cell repertoires in COVID-19. Study in general: T cells, B-cell-depleted T cells, or PBMCs provided the cDNA or gDNA that served as material.

Original processing methods: Amplification of reference gene primers provided the estimated nucleated cell counts. TCRdb's table, derived via immunoSEQ multiplex PCR, lists solely in-frame clones and lacks some. The D gene and trimming were derived from the DNA, and the V and J assignments and clone size from that table. Here the sample spans 330,000 or so clones, approximately 86% being singletons. Germline CDR1 KGHSH, CDR2 LQKENI. The CDR3 contains 15 residues. Trimming stripped 0 bases from V and 4 bases from J, with 12 bases between. V and J are TRBV18 and TRBJ1-1, with D uncertain. The sequence was obtained from a man aged 30-40 years with COVID-19, enrolled during active disease. The source material was peripheral blood. CDR3 loop: CASSPPQRVGTEAFF. CDR3 nucleotide sequence: TGTGCCAGCTCACCACCACAGCGGGTGGGCACTGAAGCTTTCTTT.